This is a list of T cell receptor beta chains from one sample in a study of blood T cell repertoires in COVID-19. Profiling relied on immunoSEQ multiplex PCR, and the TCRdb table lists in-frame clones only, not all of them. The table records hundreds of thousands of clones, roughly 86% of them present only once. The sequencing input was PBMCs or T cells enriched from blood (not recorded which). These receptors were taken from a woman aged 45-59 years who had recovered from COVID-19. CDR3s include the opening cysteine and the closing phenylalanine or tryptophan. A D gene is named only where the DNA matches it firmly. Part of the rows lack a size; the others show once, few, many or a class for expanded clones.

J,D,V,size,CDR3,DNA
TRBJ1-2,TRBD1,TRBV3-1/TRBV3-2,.,CASSPDRDFYGYTF,TGTGCCAGCAGCCCGGACAGGGACTTTTATGGCTACACCTTC
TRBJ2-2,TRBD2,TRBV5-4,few,CASSPPGLAGPNTGELFF,TGTGCCAGCAGCCCACCCGGACTAGCGGGGCCGAACACCGGGGAGCTGTTTTTT
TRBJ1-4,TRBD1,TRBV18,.,CASSPYGTGEEKLFF,TGTGCCAGCTCACCATACGGGACAGGGGAGGAAAAACTGTTTTTT
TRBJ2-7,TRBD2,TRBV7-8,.,CASSPRTRNAGGSYEQYF,TGTGCCAGCAGCCCCCGGACACGAAATGCGGGAGGTTCCTACGAGCAGTACTTC
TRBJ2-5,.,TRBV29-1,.,CSVEEGRGATETQYF,TGCAGCGTTGAAGAAGGCAGGGGGGCTACAGAGACCCAGTACTTC
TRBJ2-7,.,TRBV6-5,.,CASSYSTDGSYEQYF,TGTGCCAGCAGTTACTCTACCGACGGGTCCTACGAGCAGTACTTC
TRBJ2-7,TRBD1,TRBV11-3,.,CASSLDRTSRGLEQYF,TGTGCCAGCAGCTTAGATAGGACGAGCAGGGGGCTCGAGCAGTACTTC
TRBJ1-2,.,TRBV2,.,CASSKQGAYDGYTF,TGTGCCAGCAGTAAACAGGGTGCTTATGATGGCTACACCTTC
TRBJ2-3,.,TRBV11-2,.,CASRLLAIGTQYF,TGTGCCAGCAGACTTCTAGCGATTGGTACGCAGTATTTT
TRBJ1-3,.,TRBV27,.,CASSDFAGSGNTIYF,TGTGCCAGCAGTGACTTCGCGGGCTCTGGAAACACCATATATTTT
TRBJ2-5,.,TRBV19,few,CASSPRVQAQETQYF,TGTGCCAGTAGTCCCAGGGTCCAGGCCCAAGAGACCCAGTACTTC
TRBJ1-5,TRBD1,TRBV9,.,CASSPGQGFANQPQHF,TGTGCCAGCAGCCCTGGACAGGGGTTCGCCAATCAGCCCCAGCATTTT
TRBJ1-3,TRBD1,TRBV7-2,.,CASSLTRDRSRSGNTIYF,TGTGCCAGCAGCCTAACCCGGGACAGGTCTCGCTCTGGAAACACCATATATTTT
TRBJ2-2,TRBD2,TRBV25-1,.,CASSGLAGVANTGELFF,TGTGCCAGCAGTGGGCTAGCGGGAGTCGCGAACACCGGGGAGCTGTTTTTT
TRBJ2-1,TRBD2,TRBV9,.,CASSVDGTKYNEQFF,TGTGCCAGCAGCGTAGACGGGACTAAGTACAATGAGCAGTTCTTC
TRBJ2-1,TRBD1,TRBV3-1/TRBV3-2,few,CASSRSRGTGAYNEQFF,TGTGCCAGCAGCCGGAGCCGGGGGACAGGGGCGTACAATGAGCAGTTCTTC
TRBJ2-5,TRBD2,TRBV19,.,CASSIGTSGRGETQYF,TGTGCCAGTAGTATAGGAACTAGCGGGAGAGGGGAGACCCAGTACTTC
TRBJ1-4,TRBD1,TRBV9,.,CASSADRLSEKLFF,TGTGCCAGCAGCGCGGACAGGCTCAGTGAAAAACTGTTTTTT
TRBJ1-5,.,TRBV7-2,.,CASSRNSLNQPQHF,TGTGCCAGCAGCCGCAACAGCCTAAATCAGCCCCAGCATTTT
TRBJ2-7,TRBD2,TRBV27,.,CASSLWASGILAPYEQYF,TGTGCCAGCAGTTTATGGGCTAGCGGGATTTTAGCCCCCTACGAGCAGTACTTC
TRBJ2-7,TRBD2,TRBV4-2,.,CASSQDRTSGGYEQYF,TGTGCCAGCAGCCAAGATCGAACTAGCGGGGGGTACGAGCAGTACTTC
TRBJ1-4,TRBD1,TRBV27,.,CASSTQGGREKLFF,TGTGCCAGCAGTACACAGGGGGGACGGGAAAAACTGTTTTTT
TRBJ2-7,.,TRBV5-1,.,CASSLWGDGLEYEQYF,TGCGCCAGCAGCTTGTGGGGGGACGGCCTCGAATACGAGCAGTACTTC
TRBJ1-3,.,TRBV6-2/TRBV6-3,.,CASSYSRGNTIYF,TGTGCCAGCAGTTACTCGCGGGGAAACACCATATATTTT
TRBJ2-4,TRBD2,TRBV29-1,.,CSVETSYDQKNIQYF,TGCAGCGTTGAGACTAGCTATGATCAAAAAAACATTCAGTACTTC
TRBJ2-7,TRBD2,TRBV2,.,CASSAGGSYEQYF,TGTGCCAGCAGCGCCGGGGGGTCCTACGAGCAGTACTTC
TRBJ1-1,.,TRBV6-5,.,CASSYGATLNTEAFF,TGTGCCAGCAGTTACGGGGCCACGTTAAACACTGAAGCTTTCTTT
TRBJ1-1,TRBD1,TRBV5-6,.,CATNRDRGPEAFF,TGTGCCACTAACCGGGACAGGGGCCCTGAAGCTTTCTTT
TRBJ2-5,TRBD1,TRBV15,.,CATSRDVGGRETQYF,TGTGCCACCAGCAGAGATGTAGGGGGCAGGGAGACCCAGTACTTC
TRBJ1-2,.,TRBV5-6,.,CASSQTGTFLYGYTF,TGTGCCAGCAGCCAAACCGGGACTTTCTTGTATGGCTACACCTTC
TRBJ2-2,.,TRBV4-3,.,CASSHITGELFF,TGCGCCAGCAGCCATATCACCGGGGAGCTGTTTTTT
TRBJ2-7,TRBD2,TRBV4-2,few,CASSPQGLAGYEQYF,TGTGCCAGCAGCCCACAGGGACTAGCGGGGTACGAGCAGTACTTC
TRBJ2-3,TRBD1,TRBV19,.,CASRIQGAGPDTQYF,TGTGCCAGTAGAATACAGGGGGCGGGCCCAGATACGCAGTATTTT
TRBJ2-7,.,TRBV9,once,CASSAKSDYEQYF,TGTGCCAGCAGCGCGAAGAGTGATTACGAGCAGTACTTC
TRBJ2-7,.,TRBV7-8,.,CASSPQGILLYEQYF,TGTGCCAGCAGCCCACAGGGAATCCTCCTTTACGAGCAGTACTTC
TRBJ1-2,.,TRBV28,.,CASTPGGRDGYTF,TGTGCCAGCACCCCGGGGGGGCGGGATGGCTACACCTTC
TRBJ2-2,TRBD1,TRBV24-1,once,CATSDPTGAAGELFF,TGTGCCACCAGTGACCCTACAGGGGCGGCCGGGGAGCTGTTTTTT
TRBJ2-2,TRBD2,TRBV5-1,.,CASSSSGRWFAGELFF,TGCGCCAGCAGCTCTAGCGGGAGGTGGTTCGCCGGGGAGCTGTTTTTT
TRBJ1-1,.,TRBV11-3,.,CASSLDVSTEAFF,TGTGCCAGCAGCTTAGACGTTTCTACTGAAGCTTTCTTT
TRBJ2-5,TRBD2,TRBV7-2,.,CASSPPGLAGGQETQYF,TGTGCCAGCAGCCCTCCGGGGCTAGCGGGGGGGCAAGAGACCCAGTACTTC
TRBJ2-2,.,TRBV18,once,CASSTTRVTGELFF,TGTGCCAGCTCAACCACCAGGGTCACCGGGGAGCTGTTTTTT
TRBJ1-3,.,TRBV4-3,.,CASSGGPIRGNTIYF,TGCGCCAGCAGTGGCGGCCCCATTAGAGGAAACACCATATATTTT
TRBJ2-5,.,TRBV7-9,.,CASSAAGGTQYF,TGTGCCAGCAGCGCCGCCGGGGGGACCCAGTACTTC
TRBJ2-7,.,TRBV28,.,CATRKSSGGWEQYF,TGTGCCACCCGAAAGTCGTCCGGGGGTTGGGAGCAGTACTTC
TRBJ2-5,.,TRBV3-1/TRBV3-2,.,CASSPQETQYF,TGTGCCAGCAGCCCTCAAGAGACCCAGTACTTC
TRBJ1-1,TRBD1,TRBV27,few,CASSSDRITEAFF,TGTGCCAGCAGTTCGGACAGGATCACTGAAGCTTTCTTT
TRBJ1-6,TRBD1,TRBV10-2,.,CASSEGTGANNSPLHF,TGCGCCAGCAGTGAGGGGACAGGGGCGAACAATTCACCCCTCCACTTT
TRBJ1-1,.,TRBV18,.,CASSTGTGTAEAFF,TGTGCCAGCTCAACAGGGACGGGAACGGCTGAAGCTTTCTTT
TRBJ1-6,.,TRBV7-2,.,CASSLQERGYNSPLHF,TGTGCCAGCAGCTTGCAGGAGAGGGGGTATAATTCACCCCTCCACTTT
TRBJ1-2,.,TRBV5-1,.,CASSLDSSRYGYTF,TGCGCCAGCAGCTTGGACAGCTCGAGATATGGCTACACCTTC
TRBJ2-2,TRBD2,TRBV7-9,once,CASSPLTSGDTGELFF,TGTGCCAGCAGCCCCTTGACTAGCGGGGACACCGGGGAGCTGTTTTTT
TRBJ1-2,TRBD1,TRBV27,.,CASSSRRRGGQDIGYTF,TGTGCCAGCAGCTCCCGTCGCCGGGGTGGACAGGACATTGGCTACACCTTC
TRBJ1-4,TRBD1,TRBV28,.,CASSFGTELEKLFF,TGTGCCAGCAGTTTTGGGACAGAGCTTGAAAAACTGTTTTTT
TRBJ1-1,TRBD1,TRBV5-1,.,CASRSRDRVPEAFF,TGCGCCAGCAGAAGCCGGGACAGGGTCCCTGAAGCTTTCTTT
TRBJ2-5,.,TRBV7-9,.,CASSPIGTAKETQYF,TGTGCCAGCAGCCCGATCGGGACTGCAAAAGAGACCCAGTACTTC
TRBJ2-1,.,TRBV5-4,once,CASSGGGSSYNEQFF,TGTGCCAGCAGCGGGGGGGGCAGCTCCTACAATGAGCAGTTCTTC
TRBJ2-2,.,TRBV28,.,CASRPPGDTGELFF,TGTGCCAGCAGGCCCCCCGGGGACACCGGGGAGCTGTTTTTT
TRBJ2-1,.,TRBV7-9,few,CASSLAAGNNEQFF,TGTGCCAGCAGCTTAGCGGCGGGAAACAATGAGCAGTTCTTC
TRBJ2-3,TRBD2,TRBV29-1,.,CSVEIQRGARSADTQYF,TGCAGCGTTGAAATTCAGCGGGGGGCGAGGAGTGCAGATACGCAGTATTTT